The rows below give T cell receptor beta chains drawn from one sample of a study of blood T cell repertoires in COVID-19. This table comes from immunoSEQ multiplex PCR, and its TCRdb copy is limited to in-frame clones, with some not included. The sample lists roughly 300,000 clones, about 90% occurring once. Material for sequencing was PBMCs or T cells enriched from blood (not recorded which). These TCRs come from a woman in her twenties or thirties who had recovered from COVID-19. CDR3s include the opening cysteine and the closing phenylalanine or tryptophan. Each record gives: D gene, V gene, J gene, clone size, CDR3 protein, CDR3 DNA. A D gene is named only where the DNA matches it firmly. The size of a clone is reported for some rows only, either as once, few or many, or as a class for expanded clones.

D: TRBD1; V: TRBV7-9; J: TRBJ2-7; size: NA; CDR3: CASSLLTGGYEQYF; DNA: TGTGCCAGCAGCTTGTTGACAGGGGGCTACGAGCAGTACTTC
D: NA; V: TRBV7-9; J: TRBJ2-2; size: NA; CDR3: CASSNQGGGELFF; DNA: TGTGCCAGCAGTAATCAGGGAGGCGGGGAGCTGTTTTTT
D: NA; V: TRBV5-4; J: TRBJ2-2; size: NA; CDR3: CASSLGAVRGGELFF; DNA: TGTGCCAGCAGCTTGGGGGCGGTGCGGGGCGGGGAGCTGTTTTTT
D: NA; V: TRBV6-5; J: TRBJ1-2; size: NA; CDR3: CASSYRGGDYGYTF; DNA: TGTGCCAGCAGTTACCGTGGGGGGGACTATGGCTACACCTTC
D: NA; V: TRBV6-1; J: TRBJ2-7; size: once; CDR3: CASSERGYSYYEQYF; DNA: TGTGCCAGCAGTGAAAGGGGGTACTCCTACTACGAGCAGTACTTC
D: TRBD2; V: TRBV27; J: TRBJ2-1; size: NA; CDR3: CASTPSGGARSYNEQFF; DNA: TGTGCCAGCACCCCTAGCGGGGGGGCAAGGTCCTACAATGAGCAGTTCTTC
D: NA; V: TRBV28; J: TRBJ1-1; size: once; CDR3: CASSLVLGLTNTEAFF; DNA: TGTGCCAGCAGTTTAGTTTTAGGACTGACGAACACTGAAGCTTTCTTT
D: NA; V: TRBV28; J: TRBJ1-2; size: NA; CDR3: CASSSGLIYGYTF; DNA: TGTGCCAGCAGTTCAGGTTTGATCTATGGCTACACCTTC
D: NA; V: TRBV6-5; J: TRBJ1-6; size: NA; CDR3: CASSWEGSRSPLHF; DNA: TGTGCCAGCAGTTGGGAGGGTAGCCGGTCACCCCTCCACTTT
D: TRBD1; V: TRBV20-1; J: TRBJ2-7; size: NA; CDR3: CSASATGAMNGYEQYF; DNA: TGCAGTGCTAGTGCGACAGGGGCTATGAATGGATACGAGCAGTACTTC
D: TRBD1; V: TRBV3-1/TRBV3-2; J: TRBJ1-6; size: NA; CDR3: CASSQAQTGGNSPLHF; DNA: TGTGCCAGCAGCCAAGCCCAGACAGGGGGTAATTCACCCCTCCACTTT
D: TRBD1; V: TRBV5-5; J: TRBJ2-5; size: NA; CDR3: CASSPGTGFQETQYF; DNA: TGTGCCAGCAGCCCGGGGACAGGTTTTCAAGAGACCCAGTACTTC
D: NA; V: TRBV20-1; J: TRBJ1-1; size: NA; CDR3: CSASLWGRSGSDTEAFF; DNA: TGCAGTGCTAGTCTATGGGGGCGGTCAGGGTCGGACACTGAAGCTTTCTTT
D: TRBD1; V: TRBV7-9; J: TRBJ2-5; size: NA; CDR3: CASSPGTGAETQYF; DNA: TGTGCCAGCAGCCCAGGGACAGGGGCTGAGACCCAGTACTTC
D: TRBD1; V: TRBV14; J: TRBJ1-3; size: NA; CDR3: CASSRPFDREAGNTIYF; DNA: TGTGCCAGCAGCCGACCTTTCGACAGGGAGGCTGGAAACACCATATATTTT
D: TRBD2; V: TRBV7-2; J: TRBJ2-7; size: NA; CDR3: CASSLAAGGLYNEQYF; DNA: TGTGCCAGCAGCTTAGCCGCGGGGGGGCTTTATAACGAGCAGTACTTC
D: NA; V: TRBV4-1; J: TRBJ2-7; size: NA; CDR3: CASSQTERGGTYEQYF; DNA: TGCGCCAGCAGCCAAACTGAAAGGGGGGGGACCTACGAGCAGTACTTC
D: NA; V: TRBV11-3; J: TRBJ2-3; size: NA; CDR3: CASSLTAGASTDTQYF; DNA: TGTGCCAGCAGCTTAACTGCGGGGGCCAGCACAGATACGCAGTATTTT
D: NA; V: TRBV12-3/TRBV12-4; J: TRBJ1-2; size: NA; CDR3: CASSLALMGYTF; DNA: TGTGCCAGCAGTTTAGCGCTAATGGGCTACACCTTC
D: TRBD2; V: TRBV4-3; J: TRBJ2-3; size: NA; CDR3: CASSQEWTRADTQYF; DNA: TGCGCCAGCAGCCAAGAGTGGACTAGAGCAGATACGCAGTATTTT
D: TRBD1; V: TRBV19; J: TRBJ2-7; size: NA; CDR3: CASTRQGIGEQYF; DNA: TGTGCCAGTACTCGACAGGGGATTGGCGAGCAGTACTTC
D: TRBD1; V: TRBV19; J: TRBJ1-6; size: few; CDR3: CASSTGQGSFSPLHF; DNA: TGTGCCAGTAGTACCGGACAGGGAAGCTTTTCACCCCTCCACTTT
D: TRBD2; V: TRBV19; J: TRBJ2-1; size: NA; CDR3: CASSLPGGYNEQFF; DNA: TGTGCCAGTAGCCTCCCGGGGGGGTACAATGAGCAGTTCTTC
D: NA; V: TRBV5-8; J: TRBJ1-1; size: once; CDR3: CASSFSSHTEAFF; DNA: TGTGCCAGCAGCTTTTCGTCTCACACTGAAGCTTTCTTT
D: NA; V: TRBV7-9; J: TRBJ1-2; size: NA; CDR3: CASSPMQGIMGYTF; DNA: TGTGCCAGCAGCCCCATGCAGGGAATTATGGGCTACACCTTC
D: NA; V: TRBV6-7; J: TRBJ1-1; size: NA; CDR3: CASSYRELTRAEAFF; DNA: TGTGCCAGCAGTTACAGGGAACTCACGAGGGCTGAAGCTTTCTTT
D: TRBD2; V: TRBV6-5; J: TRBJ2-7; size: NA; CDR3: CASSRPGGVQYF; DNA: TGTGCCAGCAGCCGACCGGGGGGAGTGCAGTACTTC
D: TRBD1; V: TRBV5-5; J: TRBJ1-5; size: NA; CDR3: CASSLQGAGQPQHF; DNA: TGTGCCAGCAGCTTGCAGGGGGCCGGCCAGCCCCAGCATTTT
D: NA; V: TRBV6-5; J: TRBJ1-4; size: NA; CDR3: CASSSPGENEKLFF; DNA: TGTGCCAGCAGCTCGCCCGGGGAGAATGAAAAACTGTTTTTT
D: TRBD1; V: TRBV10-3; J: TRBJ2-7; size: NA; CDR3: CAISDPQGAYEQYF; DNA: TGTGCCATCAGTGACCCACAGGGGGCCTACGAGCAGTACTTC
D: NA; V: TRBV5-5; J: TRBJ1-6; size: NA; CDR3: CASNTLVVRRLQYNSPLHF; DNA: TGTGCCAGCAACACGCTTGTGGTCAGGAGGTTGCAGTATAATTCACCCCTCCACTTT
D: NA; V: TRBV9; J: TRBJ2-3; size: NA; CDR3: CASSEGILSSTDTQYF; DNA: TGTGCCAGCAGCGAGGGGATACTCTCTAGCACAGATACGCAGTATTTT
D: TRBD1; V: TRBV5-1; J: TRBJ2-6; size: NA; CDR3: CASSLAGGSGANVLTF; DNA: TGCGCCAGCAGCTTGGCAGGGGGATCCGGGGCCAACGTCCTGACTTTC
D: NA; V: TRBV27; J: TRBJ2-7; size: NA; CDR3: CASSLTASTYEQYF; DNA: TGTGCCAGCAGTCTGACAGCGTCAACCTACGAGCAGTACTTC
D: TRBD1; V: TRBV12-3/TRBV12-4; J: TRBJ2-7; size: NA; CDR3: CASSIGTGERQYF; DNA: TGTGCCAGCAGTATCGGGACAGGGGAACGGCAGTACTTC
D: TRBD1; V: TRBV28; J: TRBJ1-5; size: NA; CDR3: CASSNRDRNSNQPQHF; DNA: TGTGCCAGCAGTAACCGGGACAGAAATAGCAATCAGCCCCAGCATTTT
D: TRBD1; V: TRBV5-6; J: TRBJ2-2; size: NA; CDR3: CASSLGTGANTGELFF; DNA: TGTGCCAGCAGCCTCGGGACAGGGGCTAACACCGGGGAGCTGTTTTTT
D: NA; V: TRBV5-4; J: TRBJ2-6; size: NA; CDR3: CASSPLASLSGANVLTF; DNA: TGTGCCAGCAGTCCTCTAGCGAGTCTCTCTGGGGCCAACGTCCTGACTTTC
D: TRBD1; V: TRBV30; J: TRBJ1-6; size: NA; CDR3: CAVTEGASRSPLHF; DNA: TGTGCCGTTACCGAGGGGGCTTCCCGTTCACCCCTCCACTTT